This paragraph covers one TCR beta chain sequence. As yet, its antigen is unknown. Trimming removed 0 bases at V and 4 bases at J, with 9 bases between. The CDR3 spans 15 residues. Germline assignment: CDR1 MGHRA and CDR2 YSYEKL. This entry comes from a study of T-cell reconstitution after alpha-beta-depleted transplantation in children. Findings and caveats of the study: The origin of high day-60 TCRbeta diversity in some patients lay in surviving recipient T cells and thymic progenitors. About two months after transplant, alpha-beta T cells reportedly came from several hundred expanded graft clones. Newly generated T cells supplied most T-cell counts and diversity one year post-transplant.

Molecular barcoding with unique molecular identifiers was used for the TCRbeta library. Each CDR3 protein is one row after TCRdb ran MiXCR on the PCR reads. Here the sample spans 250,000 or so distinct CDR3 sequences, roughly a quarter being singletons. This receptor was identified in a female patient between 2 and 15 years old who had a stem cell transplant for congenital amegakaryocytic thrombocytopenia, so the T cells may come from the graft donor. The J gene is TRBJ1-4, the V gene TRBV4-1, with unresolved D. The specimen comprised PBMCs, mostly from graft donor cells, sampled 360 days after TCRalphabeta/CD19-depleted stem cell transplant. CDR3 in amino acids: CASSQDPASNEKLFF. The CDR3 DNA follows: TGCGCCAGCAGCCAAGATCCAGCGAGTAATGAAAAACTGTTTTTT.